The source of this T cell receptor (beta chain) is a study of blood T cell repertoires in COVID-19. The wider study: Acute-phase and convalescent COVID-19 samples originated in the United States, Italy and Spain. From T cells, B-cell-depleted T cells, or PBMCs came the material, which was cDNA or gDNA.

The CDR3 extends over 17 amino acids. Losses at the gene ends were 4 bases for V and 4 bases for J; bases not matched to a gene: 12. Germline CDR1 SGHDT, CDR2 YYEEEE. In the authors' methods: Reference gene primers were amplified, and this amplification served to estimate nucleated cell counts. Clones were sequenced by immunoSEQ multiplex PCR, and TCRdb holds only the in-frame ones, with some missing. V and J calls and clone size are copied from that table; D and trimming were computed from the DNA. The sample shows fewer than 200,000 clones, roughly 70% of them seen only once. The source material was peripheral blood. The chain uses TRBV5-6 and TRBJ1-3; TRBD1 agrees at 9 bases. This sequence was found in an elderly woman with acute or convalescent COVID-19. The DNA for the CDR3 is TGTGCCAGCAGCCGACCGGGACAGGGCGTTACCGGAAACACCATATATTTT. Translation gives CASSRPGQGVTGNTIYF. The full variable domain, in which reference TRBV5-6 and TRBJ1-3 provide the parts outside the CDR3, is DAGVTQSPTHLIKTRGQQVTLRCSPKSGHDTVSWYQQALGQGPQFIFQYYEEEERQRGNFPDRFSGHQFPNYSSELNVNALLLGDSALYLCASSRPGQGVTGNTIYFGEGSWLTVV.